This record covers a single TCR beta chain. Its antigen is currently unknown. The CDR3 sequence is 18 residues long. The V gene end was trimmed by 0 bases and the J gene end by 3 bases; junction bases not matched to a gene: 11. Germline V gene sequence: CDR1 SGHRS, CDR2 YFSETQ. This entry comes from a study of Graves' ophthalmopathy and Graves' hyperthyroidism. General study results and limits: Ophthalmopathy cases were distinguished from stable hyperthyroidism by a 13-signature model, reaching about 91% sensitivity and approximately 81% specificity. Blood also contained most of the expanded thyroid clonotypes above 0.001 frequency.

Amplification targeted the TCR beta CDR3 regions, with RNA transcripts as the source material. HTBI-primed RT-PCR formed the first round, and a multiplex PCR formed the second. TCRdb analysed the multiplex PCR reads with MiXCR anew, one entry per CDR3 protein. The sample carries 400,000 to 450,000 distinct CDR3 sequences, 20% to 25% recorded once. Other autoimmune diseases, uncontrolled infections, pregnancy or lactation ruled patients out of participation. Out of about 10 ml of fresh peripheral blood, PBMCs were obtained. This TCR derives from a woman younger than 35 with stable Graves' hyperthyroidism. Sequencing used peripheral blood. The chain is built from TRBV5-1 and TRBJ2-7; 11 nucleotides match TRBD2. DNA for the CDR3: TGCGCCAGCAGCTTGGAGGGTAGCGGGAGGGCGATAAACTACGAGCAGTACTTC. Protein sequence: CASSLEGSGRAINYEQYF.